This is a list of T cell receptor beta chains from one sample in a study of PD-L1 blockade in urothelial cancer. TCRdb's copy holds only in-frame clones and misses some; the assay was immunoSEQ multiplex PCR. The repertoire includes about 85,000 clones, approximately 87% of them detected once, and roughly 14% sits in the top ten. Sequencing was performed on PBMCs, taken around atezolizumab (anti-PD-L1) treatment. The origin of the receptors is a man aged 55 to 69 with urothelial cancer. Both conserved end residues are part of each CDR3. The D gene is left open where the match is weak. For some rows the clone size is stated as once, few or many, or as a class when expanded; others skip it.

j_call	clone_size	v_call	d_call	cdr3_aa	cdr3_nt
TRBJ2-7	-	TRBV5-1	-	CASSLGPLQYF	TGCGCCAGCAGCTTGGGTCCCCTGCAGTACTTC
TRBJ2-7	-	TRBV27	TRBD2	CASTRGRGDEQYF	TGTGCCAGCACCCGAGGGAGGGGCGACGAGCAGTACTTC
TRBJ2-1	-	TRBV7-2	-	CASSLTKSSYNEQFF	TGTGCCAGCAGCTTAACGAAGAGCTCCTACAATGAGCAGTTCTTC
TRBJ2-4	-	TRBV20-1	-	CSRGRKNIQYF	TGCAGCCGAGGGCGGAAAAACATTCAGTACTTC
TRBJ2-1	-	TRBV5-1	-	CASSSLRDLSYNEQFF	TGCGCCAGCAGCTCTCTCCGGGATCTTTCCTACAATGAGCAGTTCTTC
TRBJ1-1	-	TRBV6-6	-	CASKRVARDTEAFF	TGTGCCAGCAAAAGGGTGGCGCGGGACACTGAAGCTTTCTTT
TRBJ2-2	-	TRBV10-1	TRBD1	CASSSTGTGSGELFF	TGCGCCAGCAGTTCGACCGGGACAGGGAGCGGGGAGCTGTTTTTT
TRBJ1-3	once	TRBV7-9	TRBD1	CASSWTGISGNTIYF	TGTGCCAGCAGCTGGACAGGGATCTCTGGAAACACCATATATTTT
TRBJ2-1	once	TRBV11-2	TRBD2	CASRKLAGPWNEQFF	TGTGCCAGCAGGAAACTAGCGGGGCCTTGGAATGAGCAGTTCTTC
TRBJ2-1	-	TRBV27	TRBD2	CASSFGSGGAIYNEQFF	TGTGCCAGCAGTTTCGGAAGCGGGGGGGCCATCTACAATGAGCAGTTCTTC
TRBJ1-6	-	TRBV11-3	-	CASSLFPGLRSPLHF	TGTGCCAGCAGCTTATTTCCCGGACTCCGTTCACCCCTCCACTTT
TRBJ1-1	many	TRBV10-2	TRBD1	CASSITGGTEAFF	TGCGCCAGCAGCATTACAGGGGGAACTGAAGCTTTCTTT
TRBJ1-1	-	TRBV5-1	TRBD1	CASSPGGRTEAFF	TGCGCCAGCAGTCCAGGGGGACGGACTGAAGCTTTCTTT
TRBJ2-1	-	TRBV28	-	CASGEGGSYNEQFF	TGTGCCAGCGGGGAAGGGGGCTCCTACAATGAGCAGTTCTTC
TRBJ2-3	-	TRBV25-1	-	CASSEWSGNGLRDTQYF	TGTGCCAGCAGTGAATGGAGCGGTAATGGCCTGCGAGATACGCAGTATTTT
TRBJ1-2	once	TRBV23-1	-	CARVGGNYGYTF	TGCGCCAGGGTGGGGGGGAACTATGGCTACACCTTC
TRBJ1-2	-	TRBV19	-	CASSLARGSGGYTF	TGTGCCAGTAGCTTGGCCAGGGGTTCGGGTGGCTACACCTTC
TRBJ1-5	-	TRBV30	TRBD1	CAWSGRTGRGNQPQHF	TGTGCCTGGAGTGGTCGGACAGGACGGGGCAATCAGCCCCAGCATTTT
TRBJ2-1	-	TRBV4-2	TRBD2	CASSQRTSGAQSSYNEQFF	TGTGCCAGCAGCCAACGAACTAGCGGGGCCCAGAGCTCCTACAATGAGCAGTTCTTC
TRBJ1-6	few	TRBV7-9	-	CASSMDSHNSPLHF	TGTGCCAGCAGCATGGACAGCCATAATTCACCCCTCCACTTT
TRBJ1-1	few	TRBV7-9	-	CASSPTDSLNTEAFF	TGTGCCAGCAGCCCAACGGACAGCCTGAACACTGAAGCTTTCTTT